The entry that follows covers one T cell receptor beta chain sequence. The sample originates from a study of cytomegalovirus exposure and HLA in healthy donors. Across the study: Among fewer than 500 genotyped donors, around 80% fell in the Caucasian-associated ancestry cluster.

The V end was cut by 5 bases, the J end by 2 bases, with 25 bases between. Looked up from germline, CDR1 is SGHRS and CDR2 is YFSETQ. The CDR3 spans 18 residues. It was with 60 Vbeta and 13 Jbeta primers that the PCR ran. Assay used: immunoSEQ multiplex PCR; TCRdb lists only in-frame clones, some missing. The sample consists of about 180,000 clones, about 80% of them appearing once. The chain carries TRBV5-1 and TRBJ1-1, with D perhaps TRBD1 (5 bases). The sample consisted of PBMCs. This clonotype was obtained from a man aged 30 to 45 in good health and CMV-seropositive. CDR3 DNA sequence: TGCGCCAGCAGGTGGAACCCTGGAGGGGCGGGGGAAAACACTGAAGCTTTCTTT. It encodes CASRWNPGGAGENTEAFF.